One sample yielded the 28 T cell receptor beta chains listed below, sequenced in a study of blood T cells in healthy people across ages. Through a sample-barcoded 5' primer and a J-beta primer mix, a second PCR was run for roughly 6 to 12 cycles. TCRdb processed the 5' RACE reads anew with MiXCR; each CDR3 protein has one entry. This table holds around 1,600,000 distinct CDR3 sequences, about 45% found once. Sequenced sample: blood. Receptors were obtained from a woman between 18 and 29 years old in good health.

This clonotype appeared a few times. The rearrangement links TRBV7-8 to TRBJ1-5, with D perhaps TRBD1 (5 bases). The CDR3 is 16 amino acids. The V gene's germline CDR1 is SGHVS and CDR2 FQNEAQ. V was shortened by 1 base and J by 2 bases, with 12 bases between the two germline ends. The CDR3 coding sequence is TGTGCCAGCAGCTTAGGCGGTTTGGGGGGCAATCAGCCCCAGCATTTT. Translated: CASSLGGLGGNQPQHF.

This chain joins TRBV28 and TRBJ2-5; 10 bases are shared with TRBD1. V gave up 5 bases and J gave up 6 bases; unmatched junction bases: 12. CDR3 length equals 16 residues. Germline CDR1 MDHEN, CDR2 SYDVKM. CDR3 sequence (DNA): TGTGCCAGCAGTCCGCCCGGGACAGGGGTAGGAAAGACCCAGTACTTC. Its protein is CASSPPGTGVGKTQYF.

The chain's CDR3 is CASSFQEDPRNEQFF. CDR3 nucleotides: TGTGCCAGCAGCTTTCAGGAGGACCCACGGAATGAGCAGTTCTTC. J is TRBJ2-1 and V is TRBV13, with D perhaps matching TRBD2 (5 bases). The CDR3 consists of 15 residues. Germline values: CDR1 PRHDT, CDR2 FYEKMQ (reference sequence). Trimming stripped 3 bases from V and 7 bases from J, with 16 bases between. Full variable domain (rest looked up from reference TRBV13 and TRBJ2-1): AAGVIQSPRHLIKEKRETATLKCYPIPRHDTVYWYQQGPGQDPQFLISFYEKMQSDKGSIPDRFSAQQFSDYHSELNMSSLELGDSALYFCASSFQEDPRNEQFFGPGTRLTVL.

This chain uses TRBV30 with TRBJ2-3, with TRBD1 identical over 8 bases. The trim removed 2 bases at V and 0 bases at J, leaving 7 bases unmatched. In germline, CDR1 is GTSNPN, CDR2 SVGIG (reference sequence). CDR3 size: 16 residues. CDR3 sequence: CAWSLGTGTSTDTQYF. The DNA of the CDR3 is TGTGCCTGGAGTTTAGGGACAGGCACTAGCACAGATACGCAGTATTTT. Together with reference TRBV30 and TRBJ2-3, the CDR3 gives the full variable domain: SQTIHQWPATLVQPVGSPLSLECTVEGTSNPNLYWYRQAAGRGLQLLFYSVGIGQISSEVPQNLSASRPQDRQFILSSKKLLLSDSGFYLCAWSLGTGTSTDTQYFGPGTRLTVL.

A few counts support this clonotype. The rearrangement uses TRBV18 and TRBJ2-7; a weak D match, TRBD2 (6 bases). Germline CDR1 KGHSH, CDR2 LQKENI. V gave up 2 bases and J gave up 2 bases, with 10 bases separating them. The CDR3 sequence is 14 residues long. The CDR3 DNA reads TGTGCCAGCTCACCAATCGGAGGGACCTACGAGCAGTACTTC. Amino acids: CASSPIGGTYEQYF.

This clonotype was counted only a few times. This chain connects TRBV7-9 to TRBJ1-1; D perhaps matches TRBD1 (5 bases). There are 11 residues in the CDR3. V was cut by 6 bases and J by 7 bases, with 9 bases left in between. Germline V gives CDR1 SEHNR, CDR2 FQNEAQ (reference sequence). The CDR3 DNA sequence: TGTGCCAGCAGAGGGGAAAATGAAGCTTTCTTT. Amino acid sequence: CASRGENEAFF.

The chain employs TRBV7-2 and TRBJ2-5; D tentatively fits TRBD1 or TRBD2 (5 bases each). The length of the CDR3 is 13 residues. The germline gives CDR1 SGHTA, CDR2 FQGNSA. V was shortened by 7 bases and J by 10 bases, with 19 bases between the two germline ends. The CDR3 bases are TGTGCCAGCACCTATTGGGGGTTGCGAGACCAGTACTTC. This codes for CASTYWGLRDQYF.

This clonotype was seen a few times. The chain couples TRBV7-9 to TRBJ1-4, with D possibly matching TRBD1 (5 bases). V was trimmed by 4 bases and J by 5 bases, leaving 17 bases between them. This CDR3 region has 16 residues. Germline-derived CDR1 and CDR2 are SEHNR and FQNEAQ (reference sequence). In DNA form, the CDR3 reads TGTGCCAGCAGCTCCGTTCTCCGGGACCAAAATGAAAAACTGTTTTTT. This sequence encodes CASSSVLRDQNEKLFF. Full variable domain (outside the CDR3, taken from reference TRBV7-9 and TRBJ1-4): DTGVSQNPRHKITKRGQNVTFRCDPISEHNRLYWYRQTLGQGPEFLTYFQNEAQLEKSRLLSDRFSAERPKGSFSTLEIQRTEQGDSAMYLCASSSVLRDQNEKLFFGSGTQLSVL.

This sequence joins TRBV18 and TRBJ1-4; 11 bases agree with TRBD1. The ends lost 3 bases at V and 4 bases at J; junction bases unmatched: 1. CDR1 KGHSH and CDR2 LQKENI come from the germline V gene. CDR3 length: 15 amino acids. The CDR3 loop reads CASSPDRGLNEKLFF. The DNA of the CDR3 is TGTGCCAGCTCACCGGACAGGGGGCTTAATGAAAAACTGTTTTTT.

This clonotype was seen more than once but under ten times. V usage is TRBV6-5 and J usage is TRBJ1-6; 9 positions match TRBD1. CDR3 length: 16 residues. V dropped 6 bases and J dropped 3; count of bases not matched to a gene: 6. CDR1 MNHEY and CDR2 SVGAGI come from the germline V gene. CDR3 sequence: CASRKETGGYNSPLHF. The DNA for the CDR3 is TGTGCCAGCAGAAAAGAGACAGGGGGCTATAATTCACCCCTCCACTTT.

The chain joins TRBV6-2 or TRBV6-3 to TRBJ2-5, with 10 bases fitting TRBD1. The CDR3 is made up of 16 amino acids. The ends lost 4 bases at V and 11 bases at J; junction bases unmatched: 16. CDR1 and CDR2 from the germline V gene are MNHEY and SVGEGT. CDR3 region: CASSLRQGAVGDEQYF. In nucleotides, the CDR3 is TGTGCCAGCAGTTTAAGACAGGGGGCTGTAGGCGATGAGCAGTACTTC.

This clonotype has only a few counts. The rearrangement uses TRBV28 and TRBJ2-7; D not certain. Per germline, CDR1 MDHEN and CDR2 SYDVKM. The CDR3 has 12 amino acids. The ends were cut back, 5 bases at V and 3 bases at J, with 8 bases in the middle. The CDR3 sequence is CASSIRFYEQYF. The CDR3 DNA is TGTGCCAGCAGTATACGATTCTACGAGCAGTACTTC.

The V gene is TRBV30, the J gene TRBJ2-4; D remains unclear. Gene TRBJ2-7 matches the end of the DNA better, so the J call may be wrong. Germline V lookup: CDR1 GTSNPN, CDR2 SVGIG (reference sequence). The CDR3 is 14 amino acids. The CDR3 reads CAWEKSPHAYEQYF. Here the CDR3 DNA reads TGTGCCTGGGAAAAGTCTCCCCACGCCTACGAGCAGTACTTC.

V usage is TRBV27 and J usage is TRBJ2-1; D unclear. Trimming cost V 6 bases and J 3 bases, with 15 bases left between them. In germline, CDR1 is MNHEY, CDR2 SMNVEV (reference sequence). The CDR3 consists of 15 residues. CDR3 sequence reads: CASRPWGGYYNEQFF. CDR3 nucleotides: TGTGCCAGCAGGCCGTGGGGTGGGTACTACAATGAGCAGTTCTTC.

This clonotype was seen a few times. The chain is built from TRBV30 and TRBJ1-2; D ambiguous. Germline V gives CDR1 GTSNPN, CDR2 SVGIG (reference sequence). CDR3 length equals 14 residues. Trimming shortened V by 2 bases and J by 2 bases, and 12 bases separated the two germline ends. For the CDR3, the DNA is TGTGCCTGGAGTTTGCCCGGGAAAAACTATGGCTACACCTTC. Its translation is CAWSLPGKNYGYTF.

The J gene is TRBJ1-2, the V gene TRBV25-1; TRBD1 might be the D (5 bases). CDR3 length equals 16 residues. Germline CDR1 and CDR2: MGHDK and SYGVNS. Trimming took 7 bases from V and 0 from J, leaving 18 bases between them. This chain's CDR3 is CASIGFGGNANYGYTF. CDR3 coding DNA: TGTGCCAGCATTGGATTTGGGGGTAACGCTAACTATGGCTACACCTTC.

The chain has TRBV27 and TRBJ2-3; tentative D call: TRBD1 (7 bases). V was pared by 3 bases and J by 5 bases, with 18 bases between. The CDR3 loop spans 16 amino acids. CDR1 MNHEY and CDR2 SMNVEV come from the germline V gene (reference sequence). In nucleotides, the CDR3 is TGTGCCAGCAGTTTTAGCGGCAGGGGGAACGGAGATACGCAGTATTTT. Its protein product is CASSFSGRGNGDTQYF.

Turning to this clonotype: With a much larger clone just one base away, this may be a read error. It is unclear where the CDR3 begins or ends on the DNA, so no DNA is shown, and the CDR3 is as TCRdb lists it. The chain employs TRBV25-1 and TRBJ1-2; the tabulated D call, TRBD1, remains unverified against the DNA. The CDR3 extends over 12 residues, inclusive of both ends. Germline V lookup: CDR1 MGHDK, CDR2 SYGVNS. Here the CDR3 reads CASGQGGYGCTF.

The chain joins TRBV20-1 to TRBJ2-3, with TRBD2 matching over 12 bases. The CDR3 runs to 15 residues. After removal of 4 bases from V and 4 bases from J, the junction contained 6 bases not matched to a gene. Germline V CDR1 and CDR2: DFQATT, SNEGSKA (reference sequence). The CDR3 protein is CSANLAGGLSDTQYF. The CDR3 nucleotides are TGCAGTGCTAACCTAGCGGGAGGGCTTTCAGATACGCAGTATTTT.

This clonotype was picked up a small number of times. This chain uses TRBV18 with TRBJ1-1; maybe TRBD1 (6 bases). This CDR3 has 17 residues. V lost 0 bases and J lost 1, with 15 bases in between. Germline V gene data show CDR1 as KGHSH and CDR2 as LQKENI. In DNA form, the CDR3 reads TGTGCCAGCTCACCACCCGGAACAGGGCAGGGGAACACTGAAGCTTTCTTT. It codes for CASSPPGTGQGNTEAFF.

This clonotype appeared a single time. The V and J genes are TRBV7-9 and TRBJ2-4; 12 bases are a match to TRBD2. The DNA end favors TRBJ2-5, so the J call may be wrong. Germline CDR1 and CDR2: SEHNR and FQNEAQ (reference sequence). The CDR3 runs to 16 residues. The CDR3 sequence: CASSSRLAGVNETQYF. The CDR3 bases are TGTGCCAGCAGCTCCCGACTAGCGGGAGTCAACGAGACCCAGTACTTC.

This clonotype was observed a single time. The chain links TRBV5-4 to TRBJ1-1; D gene ambiguous. V was cut by 4 bases and J by 0 bases, with 16 bases left in between. The CDR3 consists of 16 residues. Germline assignment: CDR1 SGHNT and CDR2 YYREEE (reference sequence). CDR3 region: CASSGRGLLVNTEAFF. CDR3 nucleotide sequence: TGTGCCAGCAGCGGGCGGGGTCTGTTGGTGAACACTGAAGCTTTCTTT.

The chain couples TRBV5-4 to TRBJ2-7; no reliable D call. The assigned J gene may be wrong: the sequence end matches TRBJ2-5 better. The length of the CDR3 is 13 residues. The germline gives CDR1 SGHNT, CDR2 YYREEE (reference sequence). The CDR3 spells CASSFKLGETQYF. The DNA of the CDR3 is TGTGCCAGCAGCTTTAAACTTGGAGAGACCCAGTACTTC.

V usage is TRBV27 and J usage is TRBJ1-2, with 7 positions matching TRBD1. This CDR3 is built from 15 residues. Germline V CDR1 and CDR2: MNHEY, SMNVEV (reference sequence). J was trimmed by 1 base and V by 6 bases; bases with no gene match: 8. The CDR3 spells CASSFLNRGNYGYTF. CDR3 DNA: TGTGCCAGCAGCTTTCTTAACAGGGGTAACTATGGCTACACCTTC.

The chain couples TRBV6-2 or TRBV6-3 to TRBJ1-2, with unresolved D. Deletions cut 6 bases from V and 4 bases from J, with 15 bases between. CDR1 and CDR2 (germline): MNHEY, SVGEGT. This CDR3 is built from 14 residues. CDR3 sequence: CASSSGEYIYGYTF. The CDR3 DNA is TGTGCCAGCAGCTCCGGCGAATACATCTATGGCTACACCTTC.

This clonotype was observed a few times. The chain couples TRBV9 to TRBJ2-7; 8 bases are a match to TRBD1. The CDR3 extends over 14 amino acids. V shed 3 bases, J shed 2 bases, and the junction held 4 bases outside the gene matches. Germline CDR1 and CDR2: SGDLS and YYNGEE. The CDR3 nucleotides are TGTGCCAGCAGCGAGACAGGGGATCCCTACGAGCAGTACTTC. Encoded protein: CASSETGDPYEQYF.

The V gene is TRBV2, the J gene TRBJ2-7, with D possibly TRBD2 on 5 matching bases. Trimming shortened V by 4 bases and J by 5 bases, and 12 bases separated the two germline ends. The CDR3 is 13 residues long. Germline CDR1 is SNHLY and CDR2 is FYNNEI. CDR3 coding DNA: TGTGCCAGCAGTGCCAACGGGAAGGACGAGCAGTACTTC. Translating gives CASSANGKDEQYF.

The chain carries TRBV20-1 and TRBJ1-6, with D possibly matching TRBD1 (6 bases). CDR3 length: 16 amino acids. CDR1 is DFQATT, CDR2 SNEGSKA, per germline (reference sequence). The V end lost 5 bases, the J end lost 7 bases, and 21 bases lay between the germline ends. The CDR3 protein is CSAPRDGTQGNSPLHF. The CDR3 nucleotides are TGCAGTGCTCCGAGGGATGGGACACAGGGAAATTCACCCCTCCACTTT.